A single T cell receptor (beta chain) is shown here with its context. This sample is drawn from a study of cytomegalovirus exposure and HLA in healthy donors. This CDR3 contains 17 residues. The J segment lost 0 bases and the V segment lost 2 bases, leaving 7 bases of the junction unmatched. Germline V gene sequence: CDR1 SGHTA, CDR2 FQGNSA. The primer mix had 60 Vbeta and 13 Jbeta primers. Generated by immunoSEQ multiplex PCR, the TCRdb table keeps only in-frame clones and is missing some. The data contain around 150,000 clones, roughly 82% of them seen just once; the ten biggest clones take up about 10%.

The source is a man aged 45 to 65 in good health and CMV-seropositive. Sequenced input: PBMCs. The chain recombines TRBV7-2 with TRBJ2-7; 10 nucleotides align to TRBD2. Here the CDR3 reads CASSLTAGGLSSYEQYF. The CDR3 nucleotides are TGTGCCAGCAGCTTAACAGCGGGGGGGCTTAGCTCCTACGAGCAGTACTTC. Variable domain in full (rest from reference TRBV7-2 and TRBJ2-7): GAGVSQSPSNKVTEKGKDVELRCDPISGHTALYWYRQSLGQGLEFLIYFQGNSAPDKSGLPSDRFSAERTGGSVSTLTIQRTQQEDSAVYLCASSLTAGGLSSYEQYFGPGTRLTVT.